Sequencing of this T cell receptor beta chain was carried out in a study of T cells after yellow fever vaccination. As for the study in general: When fractions had low cell numbers, they were prepared with SMART-Seq v4 Ultra Low Input. Notes on the study in general: Faster peaking, at day 5 versus 15, marked a secondary response that was weaker.

Making TCR cDNA involved 5'RACE template switching, which added UMIs and a universal primer site. TCRdb reprocessed the 5' RACE reads via MiXCR and lists one record per CDR3 protein. The sample contains around 320,000 distinct CDR3 sequences, 9.5% to 12% of which appear only once. There are 16 residues in the CDR3. Trimming took off 4 bases at V and 3 bases at J, with 20 bases between the two ends. This clonotype appeared a single time. No antigen is known for it. The material sequenced was CD4+ T cells sorted from PBMCs, taken 45 days after the yellow fever booster vaccination. The clonotype comes from a man younger than 35 who received the YFV17D yellow fever vaccine. The chain couples TRBV5-3 to TRBJ2-7, with D tentatively TRBD2 (5 bases). TRBV5-3 falls under the ORF class, with uncertain function. The CDR3 is CARSPEEESPYYEQYV. CDR3 DNA sequence: TGTGCCAGAAGCCCGGAGGAGGAGTCACCATACTACGAGCAGTACGTC.